This T cell receptor (beta chain) was found in a study of T cell repertoires in cytomegalovirus infection. Study at large: From public TCR beta signatures came an indication of both CMV infection and matching HLA type.

TCRdb passed the reads through MiXCR, listing each CDR3 protein once. The table lists about 740,000 distinct CDR3 sequences, approximately 40% of them singletons. V was pared by 1 base and J by 4 bases, with 9 bases between. CDR3 length equals 14 residues. Notes on this clonotype: The antigen remains undetermined.

Regarding the study as a whole: Identification of carriers of CMV plus the relevant HLA was performed using cumulative public TCR beta family frequency. Ex vivo, HLA-C-restricted CMV-specific TCR beta clonotypes prevailed over the rest of the response.

Sequencing was done on a sample of PBMCs. The rearrangement links TRBV12-3 or TRBV12-4 to TRBJ2-3; D not resolved. The TCR comes from a human donor in good health (CMV status not recorded). Some clones in this sample may be carry-over from other donors' samples. The CDR3 nucleotides read TGTGCCAGCAGTTTAGACCTTGGCCCAGATACGCAGTATTTT. It specifies CASSLDLGPDTQYF.